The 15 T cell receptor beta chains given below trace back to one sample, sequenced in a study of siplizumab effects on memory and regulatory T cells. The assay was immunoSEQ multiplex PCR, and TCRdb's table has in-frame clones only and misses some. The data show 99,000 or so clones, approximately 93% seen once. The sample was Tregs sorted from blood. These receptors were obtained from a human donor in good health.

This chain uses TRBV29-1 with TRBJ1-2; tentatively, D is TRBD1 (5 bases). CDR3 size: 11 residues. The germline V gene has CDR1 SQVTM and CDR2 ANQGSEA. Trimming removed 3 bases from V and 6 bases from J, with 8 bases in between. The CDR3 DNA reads TGCAGCGTTGAGGAGGGGCATGGCTACACCTTC. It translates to CSVEEGHGYTF.

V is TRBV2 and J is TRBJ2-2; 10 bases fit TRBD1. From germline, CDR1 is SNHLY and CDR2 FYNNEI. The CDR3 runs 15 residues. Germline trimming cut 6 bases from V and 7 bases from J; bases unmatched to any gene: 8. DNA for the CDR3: TGTGCCAGCAGGCCGGACAGGGGGTTGAGCGGGGAGCTGTTTTTT. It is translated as CASRPDRGLSGELFF.

CDR3 sequence: CATKGGGRDEQYF. For the CDR3, the DNA is TGTGCCACCAAAGGAGGGGGCCGGGACGAGCAGTACTTC. J is TRBJ2-7 and V is TRBV10-3, with TRBD1 as a possible D gene (7 bases). This CDR3 is 13 amino acids long. Trimming stripped 10 bases from V and 5 bases from J, with 18 bases between. Per the germline V gene, CDR1 is ENHRY and CDR2 is SYGVKD.

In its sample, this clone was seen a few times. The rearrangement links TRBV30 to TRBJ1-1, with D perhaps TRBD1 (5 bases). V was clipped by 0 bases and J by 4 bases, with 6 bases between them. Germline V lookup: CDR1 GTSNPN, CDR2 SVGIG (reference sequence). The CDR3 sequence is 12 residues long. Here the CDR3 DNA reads TGTGCCTGGAGTGTACAGGCCACTGAAGCTTTCTTT. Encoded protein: CAWSVQATEAFF.

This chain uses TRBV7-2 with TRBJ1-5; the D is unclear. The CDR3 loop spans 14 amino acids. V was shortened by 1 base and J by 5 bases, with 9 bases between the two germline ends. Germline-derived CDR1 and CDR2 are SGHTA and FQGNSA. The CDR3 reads CASSLGVVDQPQHF. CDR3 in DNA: TGTGCCAGCAGCTTAGGCGTAGTGGATCAGCCCCAGCATTTT.

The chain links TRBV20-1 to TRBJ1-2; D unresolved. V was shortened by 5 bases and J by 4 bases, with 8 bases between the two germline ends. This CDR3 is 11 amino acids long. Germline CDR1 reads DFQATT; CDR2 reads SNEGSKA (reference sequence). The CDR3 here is CSAVGIYGYTF. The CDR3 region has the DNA TGCAGTGCTGTGGGGATCTATGGCTACACCTTC.

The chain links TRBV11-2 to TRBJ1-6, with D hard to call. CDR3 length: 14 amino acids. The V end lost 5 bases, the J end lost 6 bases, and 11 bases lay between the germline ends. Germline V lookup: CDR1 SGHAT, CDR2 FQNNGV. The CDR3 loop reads CASSPDGANSPLHF. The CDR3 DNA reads TGTGCCAGCAGCCCGGACGGAGCTAATTCACCCCTCCACTTT.

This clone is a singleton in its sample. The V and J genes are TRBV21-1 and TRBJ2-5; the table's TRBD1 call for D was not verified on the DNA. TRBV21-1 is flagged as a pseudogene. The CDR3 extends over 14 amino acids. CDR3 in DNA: TGTGCCAGCAGCGACCACAGGGGGAAAGAGACCCAGTACTTC. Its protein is CASSDHRGKETQYF.

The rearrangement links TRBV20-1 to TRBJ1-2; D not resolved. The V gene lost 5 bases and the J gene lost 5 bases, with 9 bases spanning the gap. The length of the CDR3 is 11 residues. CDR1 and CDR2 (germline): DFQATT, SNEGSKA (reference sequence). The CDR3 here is CSASYRYGYTF. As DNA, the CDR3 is TGCAGTGCTTCATATCGGTATGGCTACACCTTC.

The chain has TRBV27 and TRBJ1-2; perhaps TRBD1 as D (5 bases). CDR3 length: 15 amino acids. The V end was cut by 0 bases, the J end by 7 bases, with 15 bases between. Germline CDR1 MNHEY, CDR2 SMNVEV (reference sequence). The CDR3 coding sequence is TGTGCCAGCAGTTTATCAGGGATGGGGCTGGGTGGCTACACCTTC. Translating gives CASSLSGMGLGGYTF.

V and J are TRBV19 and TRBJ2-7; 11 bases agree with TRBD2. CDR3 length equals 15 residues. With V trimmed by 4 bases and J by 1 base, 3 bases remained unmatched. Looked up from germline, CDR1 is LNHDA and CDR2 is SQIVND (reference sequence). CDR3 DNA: TGTGCCAGTAGTAGAACTAGCGGGGGTTCCTACGAGCAGTACTTC. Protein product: CASSRTSGGSYEQYF.

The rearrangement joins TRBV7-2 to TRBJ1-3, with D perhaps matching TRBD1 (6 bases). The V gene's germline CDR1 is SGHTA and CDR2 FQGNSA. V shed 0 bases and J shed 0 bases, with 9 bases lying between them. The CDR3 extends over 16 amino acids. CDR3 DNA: TGTGCCAGCAGCTTAGCGGGGACATACTCTGGAAACACCATATATTTT. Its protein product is CASSLAGTYSGNTIYF.

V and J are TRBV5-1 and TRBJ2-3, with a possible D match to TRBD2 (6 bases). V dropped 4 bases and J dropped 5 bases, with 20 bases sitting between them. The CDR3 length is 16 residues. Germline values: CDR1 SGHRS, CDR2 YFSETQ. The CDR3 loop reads CASSPKWTNGGDTQYF. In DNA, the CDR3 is TGCGCCAGCAGCCCGAAATGGACAAACGGGGGAGATACGCAGTATTTT. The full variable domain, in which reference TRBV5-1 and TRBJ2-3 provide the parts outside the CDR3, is KAGVTQTPRYLIKTRGQQVTLSCSPISGHRSVSWYQQTPGQGLQFLFEYFSETQRNKGNFPGRFSGRQFSNSRSEMNVSTLELGDSALYLCASSPKWTNGGDTQYFGPGTRLTVL.

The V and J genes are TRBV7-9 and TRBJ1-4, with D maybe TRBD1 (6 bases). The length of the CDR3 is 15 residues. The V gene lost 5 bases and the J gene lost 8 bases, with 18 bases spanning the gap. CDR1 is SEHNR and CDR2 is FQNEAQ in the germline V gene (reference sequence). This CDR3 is CASSPSSRGGEKLFF. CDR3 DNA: TGTGCCAGCAGCCCCAGTTCCAGGGGAGGCGAAAAACTGTTTTTT.

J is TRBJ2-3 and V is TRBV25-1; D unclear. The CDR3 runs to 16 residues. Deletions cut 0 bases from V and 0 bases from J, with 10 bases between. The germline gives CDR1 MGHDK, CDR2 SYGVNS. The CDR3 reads CASSEYSGSSTDTQYF. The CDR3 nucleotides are TGTGCCAGCAGTGAATATTCCGGTTCTAGCACAGATACGCAGTATTTT.